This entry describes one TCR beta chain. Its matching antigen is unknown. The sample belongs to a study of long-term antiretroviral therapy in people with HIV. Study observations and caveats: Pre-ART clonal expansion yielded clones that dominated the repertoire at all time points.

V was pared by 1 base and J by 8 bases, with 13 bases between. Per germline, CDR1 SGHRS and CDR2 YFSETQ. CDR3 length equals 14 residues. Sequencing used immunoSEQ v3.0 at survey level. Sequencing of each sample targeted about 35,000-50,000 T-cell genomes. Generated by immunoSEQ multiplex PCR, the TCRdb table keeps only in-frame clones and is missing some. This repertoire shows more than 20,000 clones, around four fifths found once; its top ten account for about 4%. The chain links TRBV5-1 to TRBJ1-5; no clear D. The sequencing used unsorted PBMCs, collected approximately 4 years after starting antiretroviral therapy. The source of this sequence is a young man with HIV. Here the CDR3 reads CASSLLGNKEPQHF. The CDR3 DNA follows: TGCGCCAGCAGCTTGCTGGGGAATAAGGAGCCCCAGCATTTT.